This TCR beta chain was retrieved from a study of blood T cell repertoires in COVID-19. The CDR3 is made up of 15 amino acids. The J segment lost 0 bases and the V segment lost 9 bases, leaving 10 bases of the junction unmatched. Germline CDR1 is SGHRS and CDR2 is YFSETQ. Method: immunoSEQ multiplex PCR; TCRdb's copy keeps in-frame clones and lacks some. Of some 88,000 clones in the sample, roughly nine tenths were seen once. The TCR sequence derives from a human donor with active COVID-19. The donor label of this sample is uncertain. Material: peripheral blood. The gene calls are TRBV5-1 and TRBJ2-5, with 8 bases lining up with TRBD2. The chain's CDR3 is CATNTGGGYQETQYF. CDR3 sequence (DNA): TGCGCCACCAACACGGGGGGGGGCTACCAAGAGACCCAGTACTTC.